The TCR beta chain described here comes from a study of regulatory T cells in long-lasting Graves disease. With regard to this clonotype: The antigen is undetermined.

The time point was: persistent/refractory GD, antithyroid drugs over 5 years with positive TRAb. Extracted RNA from PBMCs served as the source of the TCR library. Both iRepertoire HTBI primers and Arm-PCR of CDR3 regions were used to build the TCR beta libraries. One entry per CDR3 protein, called by TCRdb with MiXCR from the multiplex PCR reads. The table includes about 400,000 distinct CDR3 sequences, less than 25% detected once. Study results and limitations: Results may be inaccurate due to the small sample size.

The CDR3 runs to 16 residues. Germline V CDR1 and CDR2: DFQATT, SNEGSKA (reference sequence). Trimming pared 3 bases from V and 3 bases from J, leaving 19 bases between. The sequencing used peripheral blood mononuclear cells (PBMCs), collected when the disease was refractory, from a patient treated with antithyroid drugs. This TCR came from a female donor with Graves disease. The rearrangement links TRBV20-1 to TRBJ2-3, with D tentatively TRBD2 (6 bases). The CDR3 region is CSASLPSALKTDTQYF. The DNA for the CDR3 is TGCAGTGCTAGTCTGCCTAGCGCCCTAAAAACAGATACGCAGTATTTT.